This record covers a single TCR beta chain. TCRdb's table, derived via immunoSEQ multiplex PCR, lists solely in-frame clones and lacks some. Seen here are some 50,000 clones, roughly 92% observed once, and the top ten hold more than 0.95%. This sample was taken from a study of T cell changes during pregnancy in multiple sclerosis. The CDR3 contains 15 residues. From germline, CDR1 is SGHNT and CDR2 YENEEA. Trimming cost V 4 bases and J 4 bases, with 16 bases left between them. The V and J genes are TRBV11-3 and TRBJ1-1; maybe TRBD1 (6 bases). The input for sequencing was peripheral blood, taken after pregnancy. The source is a female donor with multiple sclerosis, enrolled in a pregnancy study. The CDR3 here is CASSSQGRGATEAFF. The CDR3 region has the DNA TGTGCCAGCAGCTCCCAGGGGAGGGGGGCCACTGAAGCTTTCTTT.